A selection of T cell receptor beta chains follows, all from one sample in a study of vaccination and CD4 T cells after COVID-19. These receptors' targets are unknown. From the PCR reads, TCRdb called clonotypes with MiXCR, one entry per CDR3 protein. Counted here are about 19,000 distinct CDR3 sequences, approximately 33% occurring once; the ten biggest clones make up about 16%. Source material: cultured CD4+ T cells from blood. All receptors derive from a human donor with COVID-19. CDR3s include the opening cysteine and the closing phenylalanine or tryptophan. D genes are given only for firm matches. Only part of the rows carry a size: once, few, many, or a class if the clone is expanded.

CDR3 protein,CDR3 DNA,V gene,clone size,D gene,J gene
CARSLGQTANYGYTF,TGTGCCAGAAGCCTTGGACAGACAGCTAACTATGGCTACACCTTC,TRBV5-3,few,NA,TRBJ1-2
CSVDSTEYGYTF,TGCAGCGTTGACTCGACCGAGTATGGCTACACCTTC,TRBV29-1,NA,NA,TRBJ1-2
CASSLRERAFF,TGTGCCAGCAGCTTAAGGGAGAGGGCTTTCTTT,TRBV11-3,NA,NA,TRBJ1-1
CATLWRGYEQYF,TGTGCCACCCTTTGGCGGGGGTACGAGCAGTACTTC,TRBV2,NA,TRBD2,TRBJ2-7
CAWGQGGYTF,TGTGCCTGGGGACAGGGGGGCTACACCTTC,TRBV30,few,TRBD1,TRBJ1-2
CASRLSSTDTQYF,TGTGCCAGCCGGTTATCTAGCACAGATACGCAGTATTTT,TRBV6-2/TRBV6-3,NA,NA,TRBJ2-3
CASSDALGYGYTF,TGTGCCAGCAGTGACGCGTTGGGCTATGGCTACACCTTC,TRBV6-1,NA,NA,TRBJ1-2
CASSLAGSYEQYF,TGCGCCAGCAGCTTGGCGGGGTCCTACGAGCAGTACTTC,TRBV5-1,NA,NA,TRBJ2-7
CASRPGGGGTTDTQYF,TGTGCCAGCAGGCCCGGAGGCGGGGGGACCACAGATACGCAGTATTTT,TRBV7-2,NA,TRBD2,TRBJ2-3
CASSLTLGAEAFF,TGTGCCAGCAGTTTAACCCTTGGCGCTGAAGCTTTCTTT,TRBV12-3/TRBV12-4,NA,NA,TRBJ1-1
CASSTGSNEKLFF,TGTGCCAGTAGTACCGGGAGTAATGAAAAACTGTTTTTT,TRBV19,NA,NA,TRBJ1-4
CASSGGGLETQYF,TGTGCCAGCAGTGGCGGGGGGCTCGAGACCCAGTACTTC,TRBV12-3/TRBV12-4,NA,TRBD2,TRBJ2-5
CASSLISGGGTDTQYF,TGTGCCAGCAGCTTAATATCCGGGGGGGGTACAGATACGCAGTATTTT,TRBV7-3,few,TRBD2,TRBJ2-3
CASSLPGTGGYPSLHF,TGTGCCAGCAGTTTACCCGGGACAGGGGGCTATCCCTCCCTCCACTTT,TRBV27,few,TRBD1,TRBJ1-6
CASRAGLAGVENIQYF,TGTGCCAGCAGGGCGGGACTAGCGGGGGTCGAAAACATTCAGTACTTC,TRBV2,NA,TRBD2,TRBJ2-4
CASSLLLAGGAGANVLTF,TGTGCCAGCAGTCTCCTCCTAGCGGGGGGGGCTGGGGCCAACGTCCTGACTTTC,TRBV12-3/TRBV12-4,once,TRBD2,TRBJ2-6
CASRSTGGPRDGYTF,TGTGCCAGCAGATCGACAGGGGGGCCGAGAGATGGCTACACCTTC,TRBV7-2,few,TRBD1,TRBJ1-2
CSAPQGNSNQPQHF,TGCAGTGCCCCTCAGGGGAATAGCAATCAGCCCCAGCATTTT,TRBV20-1,medium-sized,NA,TRBJ1-5
CSASENKNIQYF,TGCAGTGCTAGCGAAAACAAAAACATTCAGTACTTC,TRBV20-1,NA,NA,TRBJ2-4
CASSLQSTGLDGGYTF,TGTGCCAGCAGCTTACAGTCTACAGGGTTAGATGGCGGCTACACCTTC,TRBV7-6,NA,NA,TRBJ1-2
CASSFKGAGQPQHF,TGTGCCAGTAGTTTTAAGGGGGCGGGTCAGCCCCAGCATTTT,TRBV19,NA,TRBD1,TRBJ1-5
CSSSRSGGARYQETQYF,TGCAGTTCGTCCCGCAGCGGGGGGGCCCGTTACCAAGAGACCCAGTACTTC,TRBV20-1,few,TRBD2,TRBJ2-5
CASSLGRGGQGYSEQYF,TGTGCCAGCAGCTTGGGGAGGGGGGGACAGGGTTATTCCGAGCAGTACTTC,TRBV5-4,few,TRBD1,TRBJ2-7
CASSIPRGIYNEQFF,TGTGCCAGTAGTATACCCCGGGGGATCTACAATGAGCAGTTCTTC,TRBV19,NA,NA,TRBJ2-1
CASSQVGGGTYEQYF,TGTGCCAGCAGCCAAGTTGGCGGGGGGACCTACGAGCAGTACTTC,TRBV7-6,NA,TRBD2,TRBJ2-7
CASRIPQGWGGNQPQHF,TGTGCCAGCAGGATTCCCCAGGGCTGGGGGGGCAATCAGCCCCAGCATTTT,TRBV2,few,NA,TRBJ1-5
CASSFRAANEKLFF,TGCGCCAGCAGCTTCAGGGCGGCTAATGAAAAACTGTTTTTT,TRBV5-1,NA,NA,TRBJ1-4
CASSLSGVVDTQYF,TGCGCCAGCAGCCTTAGCGGGGTTGTGGATACGCAGTATTTT,TRBV10-2,NA,TRBD2,TRBJ2-3
CAWITGVEQYF,TGTGCCTGGATCACCGGGGTGGAGCAGTACTTC,TRBV30,NA,NA,TRBJ2-7
CASSGARSGNTIYF,TGTGCCAGCAGCGGGGCCCGCTCTGGAAACACCATATATTTT,TRBV11-2,medium-sized,NA,TRBJ1-3
CATSRDRAANEKLFF,TGTGCCACCAGCAGAGATAGGGCAGCTAATGAAAAACTGTTTTTT,TRBV15,few,NA,TRBJ1-4
CATGGRSTEAFF,TGTGCCACGGGGGGGAGGAGCACTGAAGCTTTCTTT,TRBV6-1,NA,NA,TRBJ1-1
CASSPSSGTANYGYTF,TGTGCCAGCAGCCCGTCCTCCGGGACAGCTAACTATGGCTACACCTTC,TRBV4-2,few,TRBD1,TRBJ1-2
CASSLAANTGELFF,TGTGCCAGCAGCTTGGCAGCTAACACCGGGGAGCTGTTTTTT,TRBV11-2,few,NA,TRBJ2-2
CSARDHHRSPSYEQYF,TGCAGTGCTAGAGATCACCACAGGTCCCCTTCCTACGAGCAGTACTTC,TRBV20-1,NA,NA,TRBJ2-7
CASSFTDGAGYTF,TGTGCCAGCAGTTTCACGGACGGGGCCGGCTACACCTTC,TRBV27,NA,NA,TRBJ1-2
CSARKGVAEAFF,TGCAGTGCTAGGAAGGGGGTCGCTGAAGCTTTCTTT,TRBV20-1,NA,NA,TRBJ1-1
CASSRAGQGYEQYF,TGTGCCAGCAGCCGAGCGGGGCAGGGGTACGAGCAGTACTTC,TRBV5-6,NA,NA,TRBJ2-7
CSARDRGQDYGYTF,TGCAGTGCTAGAGATCGCGGACAGGACTATGGCTACACCTTC,TRBV20-1,NA,TRBD1,TRBJ1-2
CASSEGQGEAFF,TGTGCCAGCAGTGAAGGACAGGGTGAAGCTTTCTTT,TRBV6-1,NA,TRBD1,TRBJ1-1
CASNREAEAFF,TGTGCCAGCAACAGGGAAGCTGAAGCTTTCTTT,TRBV7-9,NA,NA,TRBJ1-1
CASSLEAGYEQYF,TGTGCCAGCAGCTTAGAAGCGGGGTACGAGCAGTACTTC,TRBV7-6,NA,TRBD2,TRBJ2-7
CASSLSHSNYGYTF,TGTGCCAGCAGTTTATCCCACAGTAACTATGGCTACACCTTC,TRBV27,few,NA,TRBJ1-2
CASGKTGTGSGGEQYF,TGTGCCAGCGGTAAAACCGGGACAGGGTCGGGGGGGGAGCAGTACTTC,TRBV6-1,NA,NA,TRBJ2-7
CASSSNRPGRGNYGYTF,TGTGCCAGCTCATCAAACAGGCCAGGACGGGGAAACTATGGCTACACCTTC,TRBV18,few,NA,TRBJ1-2
CASSVTGGKNYGYTF,TGTGCCAGTAGTGTGACAGGGGGTAAGAACTATGGCTACACCTTC,TRBV19,medium-sized,TRBD1,TRBJ1-2